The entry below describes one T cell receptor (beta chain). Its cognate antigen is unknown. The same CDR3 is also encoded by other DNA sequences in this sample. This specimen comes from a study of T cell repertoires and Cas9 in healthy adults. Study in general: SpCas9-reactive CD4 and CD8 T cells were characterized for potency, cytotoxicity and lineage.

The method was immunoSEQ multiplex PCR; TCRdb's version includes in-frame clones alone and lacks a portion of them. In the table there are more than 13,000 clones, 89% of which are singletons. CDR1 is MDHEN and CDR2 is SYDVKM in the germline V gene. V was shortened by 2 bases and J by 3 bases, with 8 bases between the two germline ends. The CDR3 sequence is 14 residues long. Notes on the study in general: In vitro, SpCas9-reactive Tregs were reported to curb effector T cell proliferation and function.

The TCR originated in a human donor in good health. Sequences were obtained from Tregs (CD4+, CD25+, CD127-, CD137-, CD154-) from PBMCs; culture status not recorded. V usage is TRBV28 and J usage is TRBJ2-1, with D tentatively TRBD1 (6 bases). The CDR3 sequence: CASSLRGGYNEQFF. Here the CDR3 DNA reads TGTGCCAGCAGTTTAAGAGGGGGCTACAATGAGCAGTTCTTC. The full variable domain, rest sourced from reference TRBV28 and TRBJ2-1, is DVKVTQSSRYLVKRTGEKVFLECVQDMDHENMFWYRQDPGLGLRLIYFSYDVKMKEKGDIPEGYSVSREKKERFSLILESASTNQTSMYLCASSLRGGYNEQFFGPGTRLTVL.